The 20 T cell receptor beta chains presented below share a single source sample, sequenced in a study of a mutant IDH1 vaccine in newly diagnosed glioma. Their recognized antigens are unknown. Assay: immunoSEQ multiplex PCR; the TCRdb copy retains only in-frame clones and omits some. This table holds 45,000 or so clones, roughly 79% found once. Time point meaning: week 35, safety follow-up. The vaccine gave 300 ug of a 20-mer mutant IDH1 peptide subcutaneously per dose. This specimen was PBMCs, taken from a glioma patient whose treatment included an IDH1 peptide vaccine. These receptors were taken from a woman aged 40-49 years with glioma. Some clones in this sample may be carry-over from other donors' samples.

The chain employs TRBV6-6 and TRBJ1-4; D remains ambiguous. The V end lost 5 bases, the J end lost 1 base, and 11 bases lay between the germline ends. Germline V lookup: CDR1 MNHNY, CDR2 SVGAGI (reference sequence). The CDR3 contains 15 residues. CDR3 DNA: TGTGCCAGCAGTCCGCCGGGAGGAACTAATGAAAAACTGTTTTTT. It encodes CASSPPGGTNEKLFF.

The CDR3 spells CASSKPGFLGEQYF. The CDR3 DNA follows: TGTGCCAGCAGTAAACCGGGATTTCTGGGCGAGCAGTACTTC. J is TRBJ2-7 and V is TRBV27; TRBD2 is a possible D gene (5 bases). CDR3 size: 14 residues. Germline CDR1 MNHEY, CDR2 SMNVEV (reference sequence). V was clipped by 5 bases and J by 6 bases, with 17 bases between them.

This sequence joins TRBV5-1 and TRBJ1-6, with 10 bases that match TRBD1. CDR3 length: 18 amino acids. V trimming: 0 bases; J trimming: 6 bases; junction bases outside the gene matches: 9. CDR1 and CDR2 from the germline V gene are SGHRS and YFSETQ. CDR3 region: CASSLVGQGVSGNSPLHF. In DNA, the CDR3 is TGCGCCAGCAGCTTGGTTGGACAGGGGGTCTCTGGTAATTCACCCCTCCACTTT.

This rearrangement joins TRBV9 to TRBJ1-2; 8 bases are shared with TRBD1. CDR1 and CDR2 from the germline V gene are SGDLS and YYNGEE. The CDR3 covers 15 residues. V was clipped by 3 bases and J by 5 bases; unmatched bases: 9. CDR3 loop: CASSDFRGLSYGYTF. CDR3 DNA: TGTGCCAGCAGCGACTTCAGGGGGCTGTCATATGGCTACACCTTC.

The CDR3 region is CASSYSRGKEKLFF. CDR3 coding DNA: TGTGCCAGCAGTTACTCACGAGGGAAGGAAAAACTGTTTTTT. This chain joins TRBV6-5 and TRBJ1-4; D is undetermined. Germline CDR1 MNHEY, CDR2 SVGAGI. The CDR3 is made up of 14 amino acids. V lost 0 bases and J lost 8, with 10 bases in between.

The CDR3 spells CASTMDREDGYTF. CDR3 DNA: TGTGCCAGCACCATGGACAGGGAGGATGGCTACACCTTC. This sequence joins TRBV6-1 and TRBJ1-2; 8 nucleotides line up with TRBD1. The germline V gene encodes CDR1 MNHNS and CDR2 SASEGT. V was pared by 7 bases and J by 6 bases, with 7 bases of the junction left unmatched. CDR3 length: 13 amino acids.

A single count supports this clone. The V call is TRBV7-3, the J call TRBJ2-7; possibly TRBD2 for D (5 bases). Germline CDR1 reads SGHTA; CDR2 reads FQGTGA. CDR3 length equals 13 residues. Trimming removed 1 base from V and 6 bases from J, with 10 bases in between. The CDR3 sequence: CASSLIFAGEQYF. Written as DNA, the CDR3 is TGTGCCAGCAGCTTAATTTTCGCGGGCGAGCAGTACTTC. Complete variable domain (other parts from reference TRBV7-3 and TRBJ2-7): GAGVSQTPSNKVTEKGKYVELRCDPISGHTALYWYRQSLGQGPEFLIYFQGTGAADDSGLPNDRFFAVRPEGSVSTLKIQRTERGDSAVYLCASSLIFAGEQYFGPGTRLTVT.

CDR3 DNA sequence: TGTGCCAGCAGCTTAGTAATAAAGGAGACCCAGTACTTC. This sequence encodes CASSLVIKETQYF. The gene calls are TRBV7-8 and TRBJ2-5; D gene uncertain. From germline, CDR1 is SGHVS and CDR2 FQNEAQ. V shed 1 base and J shed 5 bases, with 8 bases lying between them. This CDR3 comprises 13 residues.

This sequence joins TRBV7-9 and TRBJ1-2; 7 bases match TRBD1. The CDR3 runs to 15 residues. The V and J ends lost 5 bases and 0 bases, in that order; junction bases with no gene match: 6. Germline CDR1 SEHNR, CDR2 FQNEAQ (reference sequence). The chain's CDR3 is CASSPRGTANYGYTF. CDR3 nucleotides: TGTGCCAGCAGCCCACGCGGGACAGCTAACTATGGCTACACCTTC.

J is TRBJ1-1 and V is TRBV10-3, with D maybe TRBD1 (5 bases). The CDR3 runs to 12 residues. V lost 10 bases, J lost 5 bases, and 14 bases lay in between. Germline CDR1 ENHRY, CDR2 SYGVKD. The CDR3 DNA sequence: TGTGCCACCGTGGGGGGTGATACTGAAGCTTTCTTT. As protein: CATVGGDTEAFF.

This sequence joins TRBV2 and TRBJ2-7, with D unclear. The CDR3 covers 15 residues. Trimming took off 1 base at V and 0 bases at J, with 10 bases between the two ends. Germline V CDR1 and CDR2: SNHLY, FYNNEI. CDR3 protein: CASSEVGRSSYEQYF. In DNA form, the CDR3 reads TGTGCCAGCAGTGAAGTTGGCAGGAGCTCCTACGAGCAGTACTTC.

The rearrangement links TRBV28 to TRBJ2-3; D perhaps matches TRBD1 (5 bases). CDR3 length equals 12 residues. From germline, CDR1 is MDHEN and CDR2 SYDVKM. Trimming took off 4 bases at V and 5 bases at J, with 7 bases between the two ends. CDR3 loop: CASSSRGDTQYF. DNA for the CDR3: TGTGCCAGCAGTTCTAGGGGAGATACGCAGTATTTT.

This clone came up a few times. The chain employs TRBV25-1 and TRBJ1-3; D unresolved. CDR3 size: 17 residues. Germline V gene lookup returns CDR1 MGHDK and CDR2 SYGVNS. Trimming left V 3 bases short and J 6 bases short, with 21 bases between. Written as DNA, the CDR3 is TGTGCCAGCAGTGACCGACCGGGCCCCGGGTGGGAAAACACCATATATTTT. Protein sequence: CASSDRPGPGWENTIYF.

This chain connects TRBV7-2 to TRBJ2-1, with 9 bases matching TRBD2. Germline trimming cut 4 bases from V and 7 bases from J; bases unmatched to any gene: 8. Germline V gene data show CDR1 as SGHTA and CDR2 as FQGNSA. The CDR3 is made up of 15 amino acids. The CDR3 spells CASSSSGRFANEQFF. CDR3 coding DNA: TGTGCCAGCAGCTCGAGCGGGAGGTTCGCGAATGAGCAGTTCTTC. Looking up the rest from reference TRBV7-2 and TRBJ2-1 gives the full variable domain: GAGVSQSPSNKVTEKGKDVELRCDPISGHTALYWYRQSLGQGLEFLIYFQGNSAPDKSGLPSDRFSAERTGGSVSTLTIQRTQQEDSAVYLCASSSSGRFANEQFFGPGTRLTVL.

This clone was counted once. The chain couples TRBV7-9 to TRBJ1-2; the D is unclear. Germline V gene sequence: CDR1 SEHNR, CDR2 FQNEAQ (reference sequence). CDR3 length: 13 residues. With 3 bases removed from V and 5 bases from J, the gap between germline ends came to 10 bases. CDR3 region: CASSFPRAYGYTF. Written as DNA, the CDR3 is TGTGCCAGCAGCTTTCCGAGGGCTTATGGCTACACCTTC.

The V gene is TRBV18, the J gene TRBJ2-4; TRBD1 agrees at 8 bases. CDR3 length equals 17 residues. CDR1 and CDR2 from the germline V gene are KGHSH and LQKENI. Unmatched junction bases numbered 7, after V lost 0 bases and J lost 3 bases. The CDR3 is CASSPPGRGRDKNIQYF. CDR3 DNA: TGTGCCAGCTCACCACCGGGCAGGGGGCGAGACAAAAACATTCAGTACTTC.

In DNA form, the CDR3 reads TGTGCCAGCGGTTTCAGTGGGGGTCGTCAGCCCCAGCATTTT. It translates to CASGFSGGRQPQHF. The gene calls are TRBV13 and TRBJ1-5; perhaps TRBD1 as D (5 bases). Germline assignment: CDR1 PRHDT and CDR2 FYEKMQ (reference sequence). Trimming shortened V by 8 bases and J by 6 bases, and 17 bases separated the two germline ends. The CDR3 contains 14 residues.

This sequence joins TRBV11-3 and TRBJ2-2; no clear D gene. The CDR3 spans 12 residues. In germline, CDR1 is SGHNT, CDR2 YENEEA. The ends were cut back, 2 bases at V and 6 bases at J, with 4 bases in the middle. Here the CDR3 DNA reads TGTGCCAGCAGCTTAATGGCCGGGGAGCTGTTTTTT. Amino acids: CASSLMAGELFF.

The genes are TRBV13 and TRBJ2-7, with 10 bases aligning to TRBD1. V lost 4 bases and J lost 4; bases outside the gene matches: 13. CDR1 and CDR2 from the germline V gene are PRHDT and FYEKMQ (reference sequence). The CDR3 contains 17 residues. This CDR3 is CASSSAGRTGGQYEQYF. The CDR3 DNA reads as TGTGCCAGCAGCTCCGCCGGTCGGACAGGGGGTCAGTACGAGCAGTACTTC.

The rearrangement uses TRBV11-1 and TRBJ1-5; D not resolved. CDR1 is SGHAT and CDR2 is FQDESV in the germline V gene (reference sequence). The CDR3 extends over 13 amino acids. V lost 2 bases and J 7 bases, leaving 9 bases between the germline ends. The CDR3 DNA sequence: TGTGCCAGCAGCTTATACGAGGGCCAGCCCCAGCATTTT. Translation: CASSLYEGQPQHF.